Listed below are T cell receptor beta chains from one sample, sequenced in a study of blood T cell repertoires in COVID-19. This table comes from immunoSEQ multiplex PCR, and its TCRdb copy is limited to in-frame clones, with some not included. The sample records more than 200,000 clones, less than 90% being singletons. The sequencing input was peripheral blood. The receptor source for this set is a man between 60 and 75 years old with acute or convalescent COVID-19. The CDR3 runs from the conserved cysteine through the conserved F or W. Fields, in order: CDR3 length, J gene, V gene, clone size, D gene, CDR3 protein, CDR3 DNA. D genes are given only for firm matches. Size tells how often a clone was seen (once, few, many) or the class of an expanded clone, and some rows leave it out.

16	TRBJ2-1	TRBV9	.	TRBD1	CASSLTGTGSADEQFF	TGTGCCAGCAGCCTGACCGGGACAGGCTCGGCAGATGAGCAGTTCTTC
12	TRBJ2-7	TRBV30	.	.	CAWSASAYEQYF	TGTGCCTGGAGTGCGTCCGCCTACGAGCAGTACTTC
17	TRBJ2-7	TRBV3-1/TRBV3-2	.	.	CASSQLPLMHESYEQYF	TGTGCCAGCAGCCAACTACCCCTCATGCATGAAAGCTACGAGCAGTACTTC
13	TRBJ2-5	TRBV7-9	.	.	CASSLSVQETQYF	TGTGCCAGCAGCTTATCTGTGCAAGAGACCCAGTACTTC
18	TRBJ1-1	TRBV5-4	.	.	CASSLSQGAGLARAEAFF	TGTGCCAGCAGCTTGTCGCAGGGTGCGGGGTTAGCAAGGGCTGAAGCTTTCTTT
15	TRBJ1-1	TRBV2	many	.	CASSEASTRGTEAFF	TGTGCCAGCAGTGAAGCGAGTACTCGGGGAACTGAAGCTTTCTTT
16	TRBJ2-5	TRBV4-2	.	TRBD2	CASSHGTGTSGETQYF	TGTGCCAGCAGCCATGGAACCGGGACTAGCGGAGAGACCCAGTACTTC
15	TRBJ1-3	TRBV4-1	few	.	CASRRGRLSGNTIYF	TGCGCCAGTCGAAGGGGCCGACTCTCTGGAAACACCATATATTTT
15	TRBJ2-2	TRBV6-5	.	TRBD1	CASSYSGQGAGELFF	TGTGCCAGCAGTTACTCCGGACAGGGGGCCGGGGAGCTGTTTTTT
15	TRBJ2-2	TRBV6-5	.	TRBD1	CASRIGQGFTGELFF	TGTGCCAGCCGAATCGGACAGGGCTTCACCGGGGAGCTGTTTTTT
14	TRBJ1-4	TRBV4-3	.	TRBD1	CASSQGQGNEKLFF	TGCGCCAGCAGCCAAGGACAGGGGAATGAAAAACTGTTTTTT
16	TRBJ1-3	TRBV5-1	.	.	CASSPTGGQAGNTIYF	TGCGCCAGCAGCCCCACCGGGGGGCAGGCTGGAAACACCATATATTTT
15	TRBJ1-1	TRBV5-5	.	.	CASSDPGRMDTEAFF	TGTGCCAGCAGCGACCCCGGGAGGATGGACACTGAAGCTTTCTTT
16	TRBJ2-3	TRBV9	.	.	CASSVVAGANTDTQYF	TGTGCCAGCAGCGTAGTCGCAGGGGCCAACACAGATACGCAGTATTTT
11	TRBJ1-2	TRBV25-1	.	.	CASSYGYGYTF	TGTGCCAGCAGTTACGGTTATGGCTACACCTTC
17	TRBJ1-5	TRBV28	.	.	CASRLTTGAYSNQPQHF	TGTGCCAGCAGGCTGACGACAGGAGCGTATAGCAATCAGCCCCAGCATTTT
13	TRBJ2-7	TRBV11-1	once	.	CASSLEGAYEQYF	TGTGCCAGCAGCTTAGAGGGAGCCTACGAGCAGTACTTC
14	TRBJ1-3	TRBV11-2	.	.	CASSFGGSGNTIYF	TGTGCCAGCAGCTTCGGGGGGAGCGGAAACACCATATATTTT
16	TRBJ1-2	TRBV5-5	few	.	CASSLTREEQYYGYTF	TGTGCCAGCAGCCTGACCAGGGAGGAACAATACTATGGCTACACCTTC
14	TRBJ2-3	TRBV5-4	.	.	CASSLRQVQDTQYF	TGTGCCAGCAGCTTGAGACAGGTACAGGATACGCAGTATTTT
13	TRBJ1-5	TRBV15	many	.	CATSRNRDQPQHF	TGTGCCACCAGCAGAAACAGGGATCAGCCCCAGCATTTT
13	TRBJ2-2	TRBV12-3/TRBV12-4	.	.	CATRQANTGELFF	TGTGCCACCCGACAGGCGAACACCGGGGAGCTGTTTTTT
14	TRBJ1-4	TRBV3-1/TRBV3-2	.	.	CASSQERSWEKLFF	TGTGCCAGCAGCCAAGAGAGATCATGGGAAAAACTGTTTTTT
16	TRBJ2-3	TRBV6-5	.	TRBD1	CASSYSGTGGTDTQYF	TGTGCCAGCAGTTACTCTGGGACAGGGGGCACAGATACGCAGTATTTT
17	TRBJ2-3	TRBV9	.	TRBD2	CASTSGGGGSGLGTQYF	TGTGCCAGCACGAGCGGCGGGGGAGGTAGCGGACTCGGTACGCAGTATTTT
14	TRBJ2-7	TRBV9	few	.	CASSARDSTYEQYF	TGTGCCAGCAGCGCGAGGGACTCGACCTACGAGCAGTACTTC
20	TRBJ2-3	TRBV3-1/TRBV3-2	.	TRBD2	CASSQESGGAPRSGTDTQYF	TGTGCCAGCAGCCAAGAAAGCGGGGGGGCGCCTAGGTCCGGCACAGATACGCAGTATTTT
15	TRBJ2-2	TRBV27	.	.	CASSLGRPGTGELFF	TGTGCCAGCAGCCTGGGGAGACCGGGGACCGGGGAGCTGTTTTTT
13	TRBJ1-2	TRBV9	.	TRBD1	CASSETGANGYTF	TGTGCCAGCAGCGAGACAGGGGCGAATGGCTACACCTTC
18	TRBJ2-4	TRBV4-1	.	TRBD2	CASSPGLAGGPGKNIQYF	TGCGCCAGCAGCCCGGGACTAGCGGGGGGGCCCGGCAAAAACATTCAGTACTTC
16	TRBJ1-4	TRBV18	once	.	CASSPVLTTTNEKLFF	TGTGCCAGCTCACCCGTTTTAACTACAACTAATGAAAAACTGTTTTTT
14	TRBJ2-7	TRBV29-1	.	TRBD1	CSVVGGTGANEQYF	TGCAGCGTCGTTGGGGGGACAGGGGCAAACGAGCAGTACTTC
16	TRBJ2-5	TRBV11-1	.	TRBD1	CASSLSRDSIRETQYF	TGTGCCAGCAGCTTAAGCCGGGACAGCATCAGAGAGACCCAGTACTTC
14	TRBJ1-5	TRBV18	.	TRBD1	CASSLQGASQPQHF	TGTGCCAGCTCATTACAGGGGGCGAGCCAGCCCCAGCATTTT
14	TRBJ2-1	TRBV28	.	TRBD2	CASSRTGRVNEQFF	TGTGCCAGCAGTAGGACGGGGAGGGTAAATGAGCAGTTCTTC
15	TRBJ2-7	TRBV4-2	.	TRBD2	CASSQPGTSSYKQYF	TGTGCCAGCAGCCAGCCAGGGACTAGCTCCTACAAGCAGTACTTC
15	TRBJ2-7	TRBV6-5	.	TRBD1	CASSYDGTGRYEQYF	TGTGCCAGCAGTTACGACGGGACAGGTCGCTACGAGCAGTACTTC
14	TRBJ2-7	TRBV5-1	.	TRBD1	CASSLGQGANEQYF	TGCGCCAGCAGCTTGGGACAGGGGGCAAACGAGCAGTACTTC
14	TRBJ2-3	TRBV5-1	.	.	CASSLGGYTDTQYF	TGCGCCAGCAGCTTGGGAGGGTACACAGATACGCAGTATTTT
18	TRBJ2-5	TRBV6-6	.	TRBD2	CASSPATSGGATLETQYF	TGTGCCAGCAGTCCCGCCACTAGCGGGGGTGCCACCCTGGAGACCCAGTACTTC